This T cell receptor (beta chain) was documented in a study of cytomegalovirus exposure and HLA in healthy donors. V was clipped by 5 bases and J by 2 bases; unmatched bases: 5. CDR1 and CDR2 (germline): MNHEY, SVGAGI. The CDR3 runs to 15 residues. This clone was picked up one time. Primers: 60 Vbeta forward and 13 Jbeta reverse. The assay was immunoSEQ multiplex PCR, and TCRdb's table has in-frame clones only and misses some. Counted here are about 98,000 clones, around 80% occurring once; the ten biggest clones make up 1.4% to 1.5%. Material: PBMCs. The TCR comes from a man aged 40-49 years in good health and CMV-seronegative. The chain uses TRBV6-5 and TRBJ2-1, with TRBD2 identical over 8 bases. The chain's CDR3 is CASSASGGTYNEQFF. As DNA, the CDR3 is TGTGCCAGCAGTGCAAGCGGGGGTACCTACAATGAGCAGTTCTTC.